The clone carrying this T cell receptor (beta chain) appeared many times. Its antigen is not known. RNA transcripts yielded amplified TCR beta CDR3 regions. The TCR CDR3 was amplified in a first-round RT-PCR using the HTBI primer set. TCRdb recomputed calls from the multiplex PCR reads with MiXCR, one row per CDR3 protein. The sample lists approximately 590,000 distinct CDR3 sequences, approximately 15% occurring once. This sample is part of a study of T cells in Graves' hyperthyroidism and ophthalmopathy. The CDR3 sequence is 11 residues long. Germline values: CDR1 GTSNPN, CDR2 SVGIG (reference sequence). Trimming removed 2 bases at V and 0 bases at J, with 2 bases between. The study's findings and limits: Most thyroid clonotypes with frequency above 0.001 were detected in blood. Separation of ophthalmopathy from stable hyperthyroidism was achieved by a 13 V-J model.

J is TRBJ2-7 and V is TRBV30, with D hard to call. The receptor comes from a woman younger than 45 with Graves' hyperthyroidism. Sequenced sample: blood. The CDR3 coding sequence is TGTGCCTGGAGTTCCTCCTACGAGCAGTACTTC. This encodes CAWSSSYEQYF.